One sample yielded the 5 T cell receptor beta chains listed below, sequenced in a study of T cells in localized non-small cell lung cancer. This table comes from immunoSEQ multiplex PCR, and its TCRdb copy is limited to in-frame clones, with some not included. Among tens of thousands of clones, more than 85% were seen once, and the ten largest hold 2.5%. This sample comprised PBMCs, obtained before any cancer treatment. The receptors shown here come from a man aged 35 to 70 with stage II lung adenocarcinoma.

The V and J genes are TRBV19 and TRBJ2-2; the match to TRBD1 covers 8 bases. The trim removed 5 bases at V and 7 bases at J, leaving 9 bases unmatched. In germline, CDR1 is LNHDA, CDR2 SQIVND (reference sequence). The CDR3 extends over 15 amino acids. CDR3 in DNA: TGTGCCAGTAGTGCCTTACAGGGGGAATTCGGGGAGCTGTTTTTT. This sequence encodes CASSALQGEFGELFF. The whole variable domain, remainder taken from reference TRBV19 and TRBJ2-2, is DGGITQSPKYLFRKEGQNVTLSCEQNLNHDAMYWYRQDPGQGLRLIYYSQIVNDFQKGDIAEGYSVSREKKESFPLTVTSAQKNPTAFYLCASSALQGEFGELFFGEGSRLTVL.

The rearrangement links TRBV7-3 to TRBJ2-3; D not resolved. With 4 bases removed from V and 1 base from J, the gap between germline ends came to 6 bases. The CDR3 runs to 13 residues. Germline CDR1 and CDR2: SGHTA and FQGTGA. The CDR3 DNA reads as TGTGCCAGCAGCTCGCGACGCACAGATACGCAGTATTTT. As protein: CASSSRRTDTQYF.

V gene TRBV6-1 combines with J gene TRBJ1-1; D unresolved. Trimming took off 7 bases at V and 2 bases at J, with 11 bases between the two ends. Germline CDR1 reads MNHNS; CDR2 reads SASEGT. The CDR3 loop spans 13 amino acids. The CDR3 sequence is CASKININTEAFF. The CDR3 nucleotides are TGTGCCAGCAAGATTAACATTAACACTGAAGCTTTCTTT.

The V call is TRBV7-8, the J call TRBJ1-2; D gene uncertain. The CDR3 length is 15 residues. In germline, CDR1 is SGHVS, CDR2 FQNEAQ. The V end lost 5 bases, the J end lost 2 bases, and 15 bases lay between the germline ends. CDR3 sequence: CASSVIVNSNYGYTF. CDR3 DNA sequence: TGTGCCAGCAGCGTAATAGTCAACTCGAACTATGGCTACACCTTC.

This clone occurred once. The J gene is TRBJ2-1, the V gene TRBV5-4, with 7 bases that match TRBD2. The ends lost 5 bases at V and 3 bases at J; junction bases unmatched: 5. The CDR3 extends over 14 amino acids. Germline V lookup: CDR1 SGHNT, CDR2 YYREEE (reference sequence). The CDR3 bases are TGTGCCAGCAGTGCGGGGGTGGGCTACAATGAGCAGTTCTTC. Its protein is CASSAGVGYNEQFF. Full variable domain (remainder filled in from reference TRBV5-4 and TRBJ2-1): ETGVTQSPTHLIKTRGQQVTLRCSSQSGHNTVSWYQQALGQGPQFIFQYYREEENGRGNFPPRFSGLQFPNYSSELNVNALELDDSALYLCASSAGVGYNEQFFGPGTRLTVL.